This paragraph covers one T cell receptor (beta chain) sequence. The antigen it binds to is not known. No qualities accompany the bases; no much larger clone lies one base away. This entry is derived from a study of blood T cell repertoires in COVID-19 (dated by TCRdb to about 2020). The study in broad terms: Samples from collaborators originated in the United States, Italy and Spain and spanned both the acute and convalescent phases of COVID-19. The prospective study material was composed of cDNA or gDNA derived from T cells, B-cell-depleted T cells, or PBMCs. The dataset comprised deeply sampled blood TCRbeta repertoires from subjects exposed to, actively infected with, or recovered from COVID-19. The repertoires were released in a freely available public database meant as a resource for research on the immune response to SARS-CoV-2. Samples were obtained from the ongoing ImmuneRACE study (first 160 participants) and from about 1,300 subjects provided by 6 global collaborators. A de-identified subject ID, COVID-19 status, age in years and sex were almost always included in the sample metadata. Where available, HLA class I and class II types were obtained from metadata supplied by the sample provider rather than from assay-based typing.

Overall study results and their limits: How much clinical and demographic metadata was included differed by source and by participant, and the metadata was provided uncurated.

Each collaborating institution followed its own protocols to collect whole blood in K2EDTA tubes. For TCRbeta analysis, collaborators shipped samples in one of three forms: frozen whole blood, isolated PBMCs, or DNA extracted from either of those sample types. TCRbeta CDR3 regions were amplified from genomic DNA by means of the immunoSEQ Assay, a bias-controlled multiplex PCR. Under the source paper's analysis protocol: The number of nucleated cells in each sample was estimated by amplification of reference gene primers within the assay. Sequence reads were collapsed and filtered to measure the absolute abundance of every unique TCRbeta CDR3 rearrangement. For each sample, productive Simpson clonality was calculated by taking the square root of Simpson's diversity index across productive rearrangements. Held by TCRdb, this immuneACCESS table contains in-frame sequences only and omits some clones. Under half of the omission traces to an unresolved V gene where checked; the cause of the rest is unknown. D and trimming come from the DNA, and the V and J calls and clone size come from that table. The sample has over 200,000 clones on record, approximately 81% of them singletons. Jointly, the top ten make up approximately 8.7% of the sample.

The receptor was isolated from an elderly woman with acute or convalescent COVID-19. Source material: peripheral blood.

The CDR3 protein sequence reads: CASSESGAQPQHF. The nucleotides are TGTGCCAGCAGTGAATCGGGTGCGCAGCCCCAGCATTTT. The chain couples TRBV25-1 to TRBJ1-5; the D gene lacks a confident call. Sequences MGHDK (CDR1) and SYGVNS (CDR2) are obtained from the germline V gene. Counted from cysteine to phenylalanine, this CDR3 has 13 amino acids. This entry keeps only the CDR3 DNA: 39 bases, framed from base 1. V drops 1 base and J drops 7 bases, leaving 8 bases in between.